These 20 T cell receptor beta chains came from one sample sequenced in a study of blood T cell repertoires in COVID-19. Clones were read by immunoSEQ multiplex PCR, and TCRdb kept only the in-frame ones, dropping some. The sample includes under 400,000 clones, 80% to 90% of them seen just once. The source material was peripheral blood. The receptors derive from a woman aged 25 to 39 with COVID-19, enrolled during active disease.

The V and J genes are TRBV5-1 and TRBJ1-2; D not certain. The CDR3 is 14 amino acids. Germline CDR1 reads SGHRS; CDR2 reads YFSETQ. Trimming stripped 0 bases from V and 5 bases from J, with 11 bases between. The CDR3 sequence is CASSLEGLGYGYTF. The CDR3 nucleotides are TGCGCCAGCAGCTTGGAAGGACTTGGGTATGGCTACACCTTC.

The rearrangement links TRBV6-1 to TRBJ1-4, with D possibly being TRBD1 (6 bases). V was pared by 2 bases and J by 6 bases, with 13 bases between. Germline lookup yields CDR1 MNHNS and CDR2 SASEGT. The CDR3 spans 15 residues. The CDR3 protein is CASSESWGRDEKLFF. The CDR3 coding sequence is TGTGCCAGCAGTGAAAGCTGGGGGCGGGATGAAAAACTGTTTTTT.

DNA for the CDR3: TGTGCCAGCAGCGTAGCTCCAGGGAATGAGCAGTTCTTC. It yields the protein CASSVAPGNEQFF. The rearrangement links TRBV9 to TRBJ2-1; possibly TRBD1 for D (5 bases). Germline V gene lookup returns CDR1 SGDLS and CDR2 YYNGEE. The V end lost 0 bases, the J end lost 7 bases, and 8 bases lay between the germline ends. CDR3 size: 13 residues.

This chain connects TRBV6-5 to TRBJ1-1; D call uncertain. V was pared by 0 bases and J by 1 base, with 9 bases between. The CDR3 is 15 residues long. Germline CDR1 and CDR2: MNHEY and SVGAGI. The CDR3 loop is CASSYSISGNTEAFF. In DNA form, the CDR3 reads TGTGCCAGCAGTTACTCGATCTCCGGGAACACTGAAGCTTTCTTT.

The chain is built from TRBV6-2 or TRBV6-3 and TRBJ2-7, with TRBD1 as a possible D gene (6 bases). CDR3 length: 14 residues. The V and J ends lost 4 bases and 2 bases respectively, with 12 bases between them. Per the germline V gene, CDR1 is MNHEY and CDR2 is SVGEGT. CDR3 in amino acids: CASSSLRDTYEQYF. The CDR3 DNA reads TGTGCCAGCAGTTCCTTACGGGACACCTACGAGCAGTACTTC.

The gene calls are TRBV11-2 and TRBJ2-3; TRBD1 matches at 7 bases. V was clipped by 4 bases and J by 4 bases; unmatched bases: 5. CDR3 length: 14 residues. Looked up from germline, CDR1 is SGHAT and CDR2 is FQNNGV. CDR3 in amino acids: CASSSQGQSDTQYF. The CDR3 DNA follows: TGTGCCAGCAGCTCACAGGGGCAGTCAGATACGCAGTATTTT.

This clone was picked up one time. The chain carries TRBV5-4 and TRBJ2-1; a weak D match, TRBD2 (5 bases). Trimming took off 6 bases at V and 6 bases at J, with 16 bases between the two ends. The CDR3 has 14 amino acids. CDR1 is SGHNT and CDR2 is YYREEE in the germline V gene (reference sequence). The CDR3 region is CASTPNQAGNEQFF. As DNA, the CDR3 is TGTGCCAGCACACCAAACCAGGCGGGCAATGAGCAGTTCTTC.

The chain joins TRBV9 to TRBJ2-7, with 10 nucleotides matching TRBD2. V gave up 4 bases and J gave up 1 base; unmatched junction bases: 8. The CDR3 has 16 amino acids. Germline CDR1 reads SGDLS; CDR2 reads YYNGEE. CDR3 DNA sequence: TGTGCCAGCAGCCCCAGGCCACTAGCGGGATCCTACGAGCAGTACTTC. This translates into CASSPRPLAGSYEQYF.

The chain links TRBV9 to TRBJ2-3, with 8 positions matching TRBD2. V was pared by 5 bases and J by 7 bases, with 15 bases of the junction left unmatched. Germline CDR1 is SGDLS and CDR2 is YYNGEE. The CDR3 has 16 amino acids. DNA for the CDR3: TGTGCCAGCAGTGATAACCGGGAGGGGGGCGGAAATACGCAGTATTTT. Translated, it gives CASSDNREGGGNTQYF. Supplemented by reference TRBV9 and TRBJ2-3, the full variable domain reads DSGVTQTPKHLITATGQRVTLRCSPRSGDLSVYWYQQSLDQGLQFLIQYYNGEERAKGNILERFSAQQFPDLHSELNLSSLELGDSALYFCASSDNREGGGNTQYFGPGTRLTVL.

The gene calls are TRBV30 and TRBJ1-2; weak D call: TRBD1 (6 bases). Trimming left V 0 bases short and J 8 bases short, with 19 bases between. CDR1 is GTSNPN and CDR2 is SVGIG in the germline V gene (reference sequence). This CDR3 has 15 amino acids. The DNA for the CDR3 is TGTGCCTGGAGTGTACTGGCCAGGGGTGTCCACGGCTACACCTTC. It yields the protein CAWSVLARGVHGYTF.

V is TRBV6-1 and J is TRBJ2-2, with 12 bases fitting TRBD2. The germline gives CDR1 MNHNS, CDR2 SASEGT. There are 17 residues in the CDR3. Trimming at V came to 0 bases and at J to 7 bases, leaving 6 bases not matched to a gene. The CDR3 loop reads CASSEAQASGRGGELFF. The CDR3 DNA follows: TGTGCCAGCAGTGAAGCGCAGGCTAGCGGGAGGGGCGGGGAGCTGTTTTTT.

The chain joins TRBV6-2 or TRBV6-3 to TRBJ2-7, with a possible D match to TRBD1 (5 bases). Per germline, CDR1 MNHEY and CDR2 SVGEGT. The CDR3 has 14 residues. Trimming pared 5 bases from V and 8 bases from J, leaving 19 bases between. CDR3 loop: CASSARDSLIKQYF. The CDR3 bases are TGTGCCAGCAGTGCCCGCGACAGTTTGATTAAGCAGTACTTC.

This clone was detected only a few times. V and J are TRBV2 and TRBJ2-3; a weak D match, TRBD1 (6 bases). Germline V gene data show CDR1 as SNHLY and CDR2 as FYNNEI. V dropped 6 bases and J dropped 2 bases, with 12 bases sitting between them. The CDR3 runs 14 residues. CDR3 sequence: CASRDRLYTDTQYF. The CDR3 nucleotides are TGTGCCAGCAGGGACAGACTATACACAGATACGCAGTATTTT.

The CDR3 DNA follows: TGTGCCAGCTCACCGGGACAGACGCAGTTCGAGCAGTACTTC. Amino acids: CASSPGQTQFEQYF. The V call is TRBV18, the J call TRBJ2-7; 7 nucleotides align to TRBD1. Germline V gene data show CDR1 as KGHSH and CDR2 as LQKENI. This CDR3 is built from 14 residues. V lost 3 bases and J lost 6; bases outside the gene matches: 8. Supplemented by reference TRBV18 and TRBJ2-7, the full variable domain reads NAGVMQNPRHLVRRRGQEARLRCSPMKGHSHVYWYRQLPEEGLKFMVYLQKENIIDESGMPKERFSAEFPKEGPSILRIQQVVRGDSAAYFCASSPGQTQFEQYFGPGTRLTVT.

The chain uses TRBV28 and TRBJ2-7; D gene uncertain. CDR3 length equals 13 residues. CDR1 is MDHEN and CDR2 is SYDVKM in the germline V gene. The germline V and J ends were trimmed by 6 bases and 6 bases, with 15 bases remaining between them. CDR3 DNA: TGTGCCAGCAGCCCCCAGGTAACGTTCGAGCAGTACTTC. Its protein product is CASSPQVTFEQYF.

The genes are TRBV7-3 and TRBJ2-2; 8 bases match TRBD1. The CDR3 contains 15 residues. After removal of 5 bases from V and 6 bases from J, the junction contained 8 bases not matched to a gene. Per the germline V gene, CDR1 is SGHTA and CDR2 is FQGTGA. CDR3 sequence reads: CASSPLLTGAGELFF. CDR3 in DNA: TGTGCCAGCAGCCCACTCTTGACAGGGGCCGGGGAGCTGTTTTTT.

About this clone: Compared with germline, one end of the junction differs, possibly owing to a read error. DNA of the CDR3: TGTGCCACCAGTGATTTTAGGAGCGGACTTTTGCTCTTC. Protein: CATSDFRSGLLLF. V usage is TRBV24-1 and J usage is TRBJ2-1, with D possibly matching TRBD2 (5 bases). The CDR3 loop spans 13 amino acids. Germline CDR1 KGHDR, CDR2 SFDVKD.

This chain uses TRBV9 with TRBJ2-1, with 13 nucleotides matching TRBD2. CDR3 length equals 16 residues. Germline V gives CDR1 SGDLS, CDR2 YYNGEE. Losses at the gene ends were 0 bases for V and 7 bases for J; bases not matched to a gene: 4. CDR3 bases: TGTGCCAGCAGCGTAGGGACTAGCGGGAGTGTGAATGAGCAGTTCTTC. Translation gives CASSVGTSGSVNEQFF.

V usage is TRBV27 and J usage is TRBJ2-7; TRBD1 matches at 10 bases. This CDR3 spans 17 amino acids. Germline CDR1 MNHEY, CDR2 SMNVEV (reference sequence). V shed 5 bases, J shed 1 base, and the junction held 11 bases outside the gene matches. The CDR3 sequence is CASSPHTRTGGSYEQYF. CDR3 nucleotides: TGTGCCAGCAGTCCGCACACCAGGACAGGGGGATCCTACGAGCAGTACTTC.

The chain has TRBV12-3 or TRBV12-4 and TRBJ2-5, with D possibly matching TRBD1 (6 bases). The CDR3 has 13 residues. Trimming left V 5 bases short and J 5 bases short, with 12 bases between. The CDR3 loop is CASSPGAGETQYF. Here the CDR3 DNA reads TGTGCCAGCAGTCCAGGGGCCGGTGAGACCCAGTACTTC.